This is a list of T cell receptor beta chains from one sample in a study of identical twins. TCRdb reprocessed the 5' RACE reads via MiXCR and lists one record per CDR3 protein. The top ten hold around 1.7% of the sample, which has more than 650,000 distinct CDR3 sequences, 6.1% seen once. Sequencing used naive T cells sorted from blood. The receptors were gathered from a man aged 18 to 29 in good health. The CDR3 runs from the conserved cysteine through the conserved F or W. D genes are given only for firm matches. Not every row has a clone size; where given, it reads once, few, many or a size class.

v_call: TRBV12-3/TRBV12-4; d_call: TRBD1; clone_size: many; j_call: TRBJ2-2; cdr3_aa: CASSGQALGTGELFF; cdr3_nt: TGTGCCAGCAGTGGACAGGCCCTGGGAACCGGGGAGCTGTTTTTT
v_call: TRBV20-1; d_call: TRBD1; clone_size: many; j_call: TRBJ2-5; cdr3_aa: CSARNRGQETQYF; cdr3_nt: TGCAGTGCTAGGAACAGGGGCCAAGAGACCCAGTACTTC
v_call: TRBV20-1; d_call: -; clone_size: many; j_call: TRBJ2-3; cdr3_aa: CSASLSGASTDTQYF; cdr3_nt: TGCAGTGCTAGTCTTAGCGGAGCTAGCACAGATACGCAGTATTTT
v_call: TRBV27; d_call: -; clone_size: -; j_call: TRBJ2-3; cdr3_aa: CASSYTGHGTDTQYF; cdr3_nt: TGTGCCAGCAGTTACACAGGGCACGGCACAGATACGCAGTATTTT
v_call: TRBV5-1; d_call: -; clone_size: many; j_call: TRBJ1-2; cdr3_aa: CASSAQLTYGYTF; cdr3_nt: TGCGCCAGCAGCGCACAGCTCACCTATGGCTACACCTTC
v_call: TRBV12-3/TRBV12-4; d_call: -; clone_size: many; j_call: TRBJ2-1; cdr3_aa: CASRKTGGPNEQFF; cdr3_nt: TGTGCCAGCAGGAAGACTGGAGGGCCGAATGAGCAGTTCTTC
v_call: TRBV15; d_call: -; clone_size: many; j_call: TRBJ2-5; cdr3_aa: CATSRDLLETQYF; cdr3_nt: TGTGCCACCAGCAGAGATCTCCTTGAGACCCAGTACTTC
v_call: TRBV7-9; d_call: -; clone_size: few; j_call: TRBJ1-1; cdr3_aa: CASNLVEGNTEAFF; cdr3_nt: TGTGCCAGCAACTTAGTCGAAGGGAACACTGAAGCTTTCTTT
v_call: TRBV9; d_call: -; clone_size: many; j_call: TRBJ2-1; cdr3_aa: CASSVEGLSYNEQFF; cdr3_nt: TGTGCCAGCAGCGTAGAAGGTCTATCCTACAATGAGCAGTTCTTC
v_call: TRBV12-3/TRBV12-4; d_call: -; clone_size: many; j_call: TRBJ2-2; cdr3_aa: CASDPGTRNTGELFF; cdr3_nt: TGTGCCAGCGATCCGGGAACCCGGAACACCGGGGAGCTGTTTTTT
v_call: TRBV14; d_call: TRBD1; clone_size: -; j_call: TRBJ1-4; cdr3_aa: CASSRGTVSNEKLFF; cdr3_nt: TGTGCCAGCAGCCGCGGGACAGTGAGTAATGAAAAACTGTTTTTT
v_call: TRBV29-1; d_call: -; clone_size: many; j_call: TRBJ1-2; cdr3_aa: CSVGQLGGYTF; cdr3_nt: TGCAGCGTTGGACAGCTAGGAGGCTACACCTTC
v_call: TRBV6-1; d_call: -; clone_size: many; j_call: TRBJ1-1; cdr3_aa: CASSEARRGAFF; cdr3_nt: TGTGCCAGCAGTGAAGCGAGGCGGGGAGCTTTCTTT
v_call: TRBV7-3; d_call: TRBD1; clone_size: -; j_call: TRBJ2-7; cdr3_aa: CASSGQGGHEQYF; cdr3_nt: TGTGCCAGCAGCGGACAGGGTGGCCACGAGCAGTACTTC
v_call: TRBV2; d_call: -; clone_size: -; j_call: TRBJ2-2; cdr3_aa: CASSEPPGELFF; cdr3_nt: TGTGCCAGCAGTGAACCTCCCGGGGAGCTGTTTTTT
v_call: TRBV29-1; d_call: TRBD1; clone_size: many; j_call: TRBJ2-1; cdr3_aa: CSVEGDRGVANEQFF; cdr3_nt: TGCAGCGTTGAAGGGGACAGGGGAGTTGCCAATGAGCAGTTCTTC
v_call: TRBV15; d_call: -; clone_size: many; j_call: TRBJ2-3; cdr3_aa: CATSRATGLDTQYF; cdr3_nt: TGTGCCACCAGCAGAGCGACGGGACTAGATACGCAGTATTTT
v_call: TRBV28; d_call: TRBD2; clone_size: many; j_call: TRBJ2-2; cdr3_aa: CASSFGSGRAHGELFF; cdr3_nt: TGTGCCAGCAGTTTCGGCAGCGGGAGGGCCCACGGGGAGCTGTTTTTT
v_call: TRBV7-9; d_call: -; clone_size: many; j_call: TRBJ1-1; cdr3_aa: CASSFGVRNTEAFF; cdr3_nt: TGTGCCAGCAGCTTCGGGGTTCGGAACACTGAAGCTTTCTTT
v_call: TRBV4-2; d_call: TRBD2; clone_size: -; j_call: TRBJ2-1; cdr3_aa: CASSQRFGLAGQPNEQFF; cdr3_nt: TGTGCCAGCAGCCAACGTTTTGGACTAGCGGGGCAGCCTAATGAGCAGTTCTTC
v_call: TRBV5-1; d_call: TRBD1; clone_size: few; j_call: TRBJ2-2; cdr3_aa: CASTVTGTGNTGELFF; cdr3_nt: TGCGCCAGCACAGTCACCGGGACAGGGAACACCGGGGAGCTGTTTTTT
v_call: TRBV27; d_call: TRBD1; clone_size: many; j_call: TRBJ1-5; cdr3_aa: CASRPGTGWDNQPQHF; cdr3_nt: TGTGCCAGCAGGCCCGGGACAGGGTGGGACAATCAGCCCCAGCATTTT
v_call: TRBV12-3/TRBV12-4; d_call: -; clone_size: many; j_call: TRBJ2-1; cdr3_aa: CASSLASHNEQFF; cdr3_nt: TGTGCCAGCAGTTTAGCTAGCCACAATGAGCAGTTCTTC
v_call: TRBV20-1; d_call: TRBD1; clone_size: few; j_call: TRBJ1-2; cdr3_aa: CSANDRGNYGYTF; cdr3_nt: TGCAGTGCGAACGACAGGGGTAACTATGGCTACACCTTC
v_call: TRBV9; d_call: -; clone_size: few; j_call: TRBJ2-6; cdr3_aa: CASSVGLAPDSGANVLTF; cdr3_nt: TGTGCCAGCAGCGTCGGTCTAGCGCCCGACTCTGGGGCCAACGTCCTGACTTTC
v_call: TRBV6-5; d_call: TRBD2; clone_size: many; j_call: TRBJ2-1; cdr3_aa: CASSYTSGIEYNEQFF; cdr3_nt: TGTGCCAGCAGTTATACTAGCGGGATTGAATACAATGAGCAGTTCTTC
v_call: TRBV12-3/TRBV12-4; d_call: TRBD2; clone_size: many; j_call: TRBJ2-1; cdr3_aa: CASSWTGTSGRDEQFF; cdr3_nt: TGTGCCAGCAGCTGGACGGGGACTAGCGGGAGGGATGAGCAGTTCTTC
v_call: TRBV4-2; d_call: -; clone_size: few; j_call: TRBJ1-2; cdr3_aa: CASRRAGTGLDGYTF; cdr3_nt: TGTGCCAGCAGGAGAGCCGGGACCGGACTTGATGGCTACACCTTC
v_call: TRBV7-2; d_call: -; clone_size: few; j_call: TRBJ1-6; cdr3_aa: CASSLAWEGSSYNSPLHF; cdr3_nt: TGTGCCAGCAGCTTAGCCTGGGAGGGGAGCTCCTATAATTCACCCCTCCACTTT
v_call: TRBV7-9; d_call: -; clone_size: few; j_call: TRBJ2-2; cdr3_aa: CASSHFTGDVTGELFF; cdr3_nt: TGTGCCAGCAGCCATTTTACGGGAGACGTCACCGGGGAGCTGTTTTTT
v_call: TRBV7-9; d_call: TRBD1; clone_size: -; j_call: TRBJ1-5; cdr3_aa: CASRPGTGLVEGPQHF; cdr3_nt: TGTGCCAGCAGGCCCGGGACAGGGTTGGTTGAAGGGCCCCAGCATTTT
v_call: TRBV5-1; d_call: TRBD1; clone_size: -; j_call: TRBJ2-3; cdr3_aa: CASSPGQGYADTQYF; cdr3_nt: TGCGCCAGCAGCCCGGGACAGGGGTACGCAGATACGCAGTATTTT
v_call: TRBV11-3; d_call: TRBD1; clone_size: few; j_call: TRBJ2-1; cdr3_aa: CASSLSWDRVRDEQFF; cdr3_nt: TGTGCCAGCAGCTTAAGCTGGGACAGGGTAAGGGATGAGCAGTTCTTC
v_call: TRBV9; d_call: -; clone_size: many; j_call: TRBJ1-1; cdr3_aa: CASSPMTGRETEAFF; cdr3_nt: TGTGCCAGCAGCCCGATGACAGGAAGGGAAACTGAAGCTTTCTTT
v_call: TRBV29-1; d_call: -; clone_size: few; j_call: TRBJ2-2; cdr3_aa: CSVEDPLRDQNTGELFF; cdr3_nt: TGCAGCGTTGAAGACCCACTCCGGGACCAGAACACCGGGGAGCTGTTTTTT
v_call: TRBV3-1; d_call: TRBD2; clone_size: few; j_call: TRBJ2-7; cdr3_aa: CASSSGSWEQYF; cdr3_nt: TGTGCCAGCAGCAGCGGGAGCTGGGAGCAGTACTTC
v_call: TRBV12-3/TRBV12-4; d_call: -; clone_size: many; j_call: TRBJ1-5; cdr3_aa: CASSLTGGGNQPQHF; cdr3_nt: TGTGCCAGCAGTTTGACAGGAGGCGGCAATCAGCCCCAGCATTTT
v_call: TRBV20-1; d_call: TRBD2; clone_size: many; j_call: TRBJ2-3; cdr3_aa: CSARVAGRSDTQYF; cdr3_nt: TGCAGTGCTAGAGTAGCGGGAAGGTCAGATACGCAGTATTTT
v_call: TRBV12-3/TRBV12-4; d_call: -; clone_size: many; j_call: TRBJ2-7; cdr3_aa: CASSRKYEQYF; cdr3_nt: TGTGCCAGCAGTCGAAAGTACGAGCAGTACTTC
v_call: TRBV5-1; d_call: -; clone_size: few; j_call: TRBJ1-1; cdr3_aa: CASRLDIVTEAFF; cdr3_nt: TGCGCCAGCAGATTGGACATCGTCACTGAAGCTTTCTTT
v_call: TRBV27; d_call: TRBD1; clone_size: many; j_call: TRBJ2-1; cdr3_aa: CASSPTGGIYNEQFF; cdr3_nt: TGTGCCAGCAGTCCGACAGGGGGGATCTACAATGAGCAGTTCTTC
v_call: TRBV20-1; d_call: -; clone_size: few; j_call: TRBJ2-1; cdr3_aa: CSAEPWRAIGEQFF; cdr3_nt: TGCAGTGCAGAGCCCTGGCGGGCGATAGGTGAGCAGTTCTTC